The 15 T cell receptor beta chains below come from one sample, sequenced in a study of Graves' ophthalmopathy and Graves' hyperthyroidism (dated by TCRdb to the late 2010s). Sequenced on an Illumina HiSeq 2000. For repertoire sequencing, the TCR beta CDR3 regions were amplified from RNA transcripts. A first-round RT-PCR used HTBI primers with the Qiagen OneStep RT-PCR kit, followed by a second-round multiplex PCR, size selection and purification. TCRdb reanalyzed the raw reads on its own, using fastp at Q25 for trimming and MiXCR for clone calling, and kept in-frame beta chains. Each entry merges the rows of one CDR3 protein and shows their most common DNA and genes. This sample has hundreds of thousands of distinct CDR3 sequences in its table, and roughly 14% of those were observed once. The top ten hold approximately 9.8% of the sample. Source material: blood. The receptors stem from a young woman with Graves' ophthalmopathy. Donor details come from another sample of the same person, matched by shared clones.

This clonotype was seen many times. This chain uses TRBV20-1 with TRBJ2-7; no reliable D call. Germline V gives CDR1 DFQATT, CDR2 SNEGSKA (reference sequence). V was pared by 6 bases and J by 0 bases, with 9 bases between. The CDR3 totals 12 residues. This CDR3 reads CSAWPSSYEQYF. The DNA for the CDR3 is TGCAGTGCCTGGCCGAGCTCCTACGAGCAGTACTTC.

V usage is TRBV5-5 and J usage is TRBJ2-7, with 8 bases that match TRBD2. The V segment lost 4 bases and the J segment 3 bases; nucleotides outside the gene matches: 6. Germline CDR1 is SGHKS and CDR2 is YYEKEE (reference sequence). This CDR3 is built from 14 residues. CDR3 sequence: CASSPRGGIYEQYF. The CDR3 bases are TGTGCCAGCAGCCCCCGGGGGGGGATCTACGAGCAGTACTTC.

This clonotype was recorded at least ten times. This rearrangement joins TRBV6-5 to TRBJ1-1, with D hard to call. The CDR3 covers 13 residues. Germline loops: CDR1 MNHEY, CDR2 SVGAGI. V dropped 8 bases and J dropped 5 bases, with 15 bases sitting between them. CDR3 DNA: TGTGCCAGCGGACCACATCTGGGAACTGAAGCTTTCTTT. This sequence encodes CASGPHLGTEAFF.

This clonotype appeared many times. A single base separates this from a much larger clone, so it may be a read error. Because the CDR3 is missing its conserved closing phenylalanine or tryptophan, this is likely a read error. This rearrangement joins TRBV6-1 to TRBJ1-2; the D gene is possibly TRBD1 (6 bases). The CDR3 is made up of 13 amino acids. Germline V gene sequence: CDR1 MNHNS, CDR2 SASEGT. The V end was cut by 11 bases, the J end by 2 bases, with 15 bases between. CDR3 in amino acids: CASARGLNYGYTS. Here the CDR3 DNA reads TGTGCCTCGGCCAGGGGTCTCAACTATGGCTACACCTCC.

This rearrangement joins TRBV6-2 or TRBV6-3 to TRBJ1-5; D remains ambiguous. The CDR3 is made up of 17 amino acids. V shed 0 bases and J shed 0 bases, with 12 bases lying between them. The germline gives CDR1 MNHEY, CDR2 SVGEGT. Here the CDR3 DNA reads TGTGCCAGCAGTTACTCGATCCTTGGTAGTAGCAATCAGCCCCAGCATTTT. Protein product: CASSYSILGSSNQPQHF.

In this sample, this clonotype turned up a few times. The chain links TRBV6-1 to TRBJ2-7; no definite D call. Trimming stripped 2 bases from V and 0 bases from J, with 8 bases between. Germline V gene sequence: CDR1 MNHNS, CDR2 SASEGT. This CDR3 contains 14 residues. CDR3 bases: TGTGCCAGCAGTGAATACGCAGACTCCTACGAGCAGTACTTC. This encodes CASSEYADSYEQYF.

This clonotype was found many times. The junction and the germline gene differ at one end; a read error may be behind it. This sequence joins TRBV4-1 and TRBJ1-1; D gene ambiguous. The CDR3 is 15 residues long. Germline V gene lookup returns CDR1 MGHRA and CDR2 YSYEKL. DNA of the CDR3: TGCGCCAGCAGCCAAGATTCCCGCGTAAACAGTGAAGCTTTCTTT. Translated, it gives CASSQDSRVNSEAFF.

This clonotype was seen a handful of times. A much larger clone sits a single nucleotide away, making a read error possible. The chain is built from TRBV14 and TRBJ2-7; D uncertain. The CDR3 runs to 13 residues. Trimming removed 1 base at V and 7 bases at J, with 11 bases between. The germline CDR1 and CDR2 sequences are SGHDN and FVKESK. The CDR3 spells CASSQAALGEQYF. CDR3 coding DNA: TGTGCCAGCAGCCAAGCGGCCCTCGGGGAGCAGTACTTC.

This clonotype was seen many times. The V and J genes are TRBV12-3 or TRBV12-4 and TRBJ1-6; 7 bases agree with TRBD1. The length of the CDR3 is 14 residues. Trimming at V came to 6 bases and at J to 5 bases, leaving 4 bases not matched to a gene. The CDR3 DNA follows: TGTGCCAGCAGCCAGGGGGTCGATAATTCACCCCTCCACTTT. Translated, it gives CASSQGVDNSPLHF.

At least ten counts were recorded for this clonotype. V is TRBV12-3 or TRBV12-4 and J is TRBJ2-7; 8 bases map to TRBD1. The length of the CDR3 is 14 residues. V shed 1 base, J shed 5 bases, and the junction held 4 bases outside the gene matches. In DNA, the CDR3 is TGTGCCAGCAGTTTAGGGACAGGGATCCACGAGCAGTACTTC. Translation: CASSLGTGIHEQYF.

V usage is TRBV12-3 or TRBV12-4 and J usage is TRBJ2-2, with D perhaps assigned TRBD1 or TRBD2 (6 bases each). The CDR3 length is 15 residues. V was shortened by 1 base and J by 7 bases, with 13 bases between the two germline ends. The CDR3 DNA reads as TGTGCCAGCAGTTTAGGGGGGGCCGGTGTCGGGGAGCTGTTTTTT. Protein sequence: CASSLGGAGVGELFF.

This clonotype was seen repeatedly, ten times or more. The rearrangement links TRBV29-1 to TRBJ2-4, with 7 bases lining up with TRBD1. This CDR3 contains 15 residues. From germline, CDR1 is SQVTM and CDR2 ANQGSEA. Trimming cost V 5 bases and J 5 bases; bases outside gene matches: 12. CDR3 DNA: TGCAGCGTTTGGGACCTCACAGGGGTGCAAAACATTCAGTACTTC. Protein product: CSVWDLTGVQNIQYF.

This clonotype was recorded once. With a much larger clone just one base away, this may be a read error. CDR3 residues: CSASDYGYTF. CDR3 DNA sequence: TGCAGTGCCTCGGACTATGGCTACACCTTC. This sequence joins TRBV20-1 and TRBJ1-2, with D unresolved. The CDR3 spans 10 residues. Germline V gene sequence: CDR1 DFQATT, CDR2 SNEGSKA (reference sequence). Trimming removed 6 bases from V and 3 bases from J, with 5 bases in between.

This chain links TRBV7-2 with TRBJ1-2; D not certain. This CDR3 is built from 14 residues. CDR1 SGHTA and CDR2 FQGNSA come from the germline V gene. The germline V and J ends were trimmed by 3 bases and 5 bases, with 13 bases remaining between them. Here the CDR3 reads CASSLSREKYGYTF. The CDR3 bases are TGTGCCAGCAGCTTGTCCCGGGAAAAATATGGCTACACCTTC.

There are many counts of this clonotype. The chain uses TRBV28 and TRBJ2-4, with D unclear. The germline CDR1 and CDR2 sequences are MDHEN and SYDVKM. Trimming left V 3 bases short and J 1 base short, with 13 bases between. This CDR3 spans 16 amino acids. CDR3 residues: CASSLVSASAKNIQYF. CDR3 DNA: TGTGCCAGCAGTTTGGTTTCGGCATCGGCCAAAAACATTCAGTACTTC.